A single TCR beta chain is shown here with its context. Its matching antigen is unknown. The sample belongs to a study of OX40 agonist ivuxolimab in advanced cancers. Study background: The study reported partial responses in three patients: one hepatocellular carcinoma, two cutaneous melanoma. Study-level findings and limits: More expanded clones were seen, on average, in CD8+ T cells than in CD4+.

The table came from immunoSEQ multiplex PCR; TCRdb's copy has only in-frame clones and leaves some out. The profile shows around 84,000 clones, nearly 95% of them singletons. The J segment lost 5 bases and the V segment lost 2 bases, leaving 4 bases of the junction unmatched. CDR1 MGHDK and CDR2 SYGVNS come from the germline V gene. The CDR3 is made up of 14 amino acids. V usage is TRBV25-1 and J usage is TRBJ2-7; 9 nucleotides agree with TRBD1. The sequencing here drew on CD4+ or CD8+ T cells sorted from blood, taken in a trial of the OX40 agonist ivuxolimab. This receptor was taken from an adult with an advanced solid tumor such as melanoma, head and neck, liver or kidney cancer. CDR3 in amino acids: CASSEGTGFHEQYF. The CDR3, as DNA: TGTGCCAGCAGTGAAGGGACAGGGTTTCACGAGCAGTACTTC.